A selection of T cell receptor beta chains follows, all from one sample in a study of cytomegalovirus exposure and HLA in healthy donors. Measured with immunoSEQ multiplex PCR; TCRdb has only the in-frame clones, and not every one. The data hold some 120,000 clones, with 8% to 9.5% observed a single time. Sequencing was done on a sample of PBMCs. The receptor source for this set is a man aged 35 to 55 in good health and CMV-seronegative. Both conserved end residues are part of each CDR3. Each record gives: D gene, clone size, J gene, V gene, CDR3 DNA, CDR3 protein. A D gene is named only where the DNA matches it firmly. Some rows mark clone size as missing; the rest say once, few, many or name a class of expanded clone.

NA	NA	TRBJ2-3	TRBV7-8	TGTGCCAGCAGCTTAGTTCGGGTCACAGATACGCAGTATTTT	CASSLVRVTDTQYF
NA	few	TRBJ1-6	TRBV27	TGTGCCAGCAGTTTAGTTTCAGGCCGAAATTCACCCCTCCACTTT	CASSLVSGRNSPLHF
NA	once	TRBJ1-6	TRBV18	TGTGCCAGCTCACCAACGGCTAGCTCCTATAATTCACCCCTCCACTTT	CASSPTASSYNSPLHF
NA	few	TRBJ1-1	TRBV7-8	TGTGCCAGCAGCCGAGCGGTAGGGAACACTGAAGCTTTCTTT	CASSRAVGNTEAFF
NA	few	TRBJ1-4	TRBV6-5	TGTGCCAGCAGTTACTCAGGTGCGGAACTGTTTTTT	CASSYSGAELFF
TRBD1	few	TRBJ2-1	TRBV27	TGTGCCAGCAGGGTACAGGGGGCCTTGGGTGAGCAGTTCTTC	CASRVQGALGEQFF
TRBD1	once	TRBJ2-2	TRBV5-1	TGCGCCAGCAGCTTGGGGACAGGGGCCGGGGAGCTGTTTTTT	CASSLGTGAGELFF
TRBD2	few	TRBJ2-7	TRBV7-9	TGTGCCAGCAGCCCGCCGGGAGGCTTCGAGCAGTACTTC	CASSPPGGFEQYF
TRBD2	NA	TRBJ2-5	TRBV6-5	TGTGCCAGTGGACTAGCGGGAGAGACCCAGTACTTC	CASGLAGETQYF
TRBD1	few	TRBJ2-3	TRBV30	TGTGCCTGGAGTGCCCGACAGGGCACCACAGATACGCAGTATTTT	CAWSARQGTTDTQYF
NA	few	TRBJ2-5	TRBV6-5	TGTGCCAGCAAGAGAGGGCTGAGGTCCCAAGAGACCCAGTACTTC	CASKRGLRSQETQYF
NA	NA	TRBJ2-7	TRBV4-1	TGCGCCAGCAGCCAAGTTAGCGCTTATCCCTACGAGCAGTACTTC	CASSQVSAYPYEQYF
NA	NA	TRBJ2-7	TRBV7-9	TGTGCCAGCAGCTTAGGCCCGGACTCCTACGAGCAGTACTTC	CASSLGPDSYEQYF
NA	NA	TRBJ1-1	TRBV7-9	TGTGCCAGCAGCTTTACAGGGAACACTGAAGCTTTCTTT	CASSFTGNTEAFF
TRBD2	few	TRBJ2-3	TRBV4-3	TGCGCCAGCAGCCAAGGAACCGGACTAGCGGGGGGGTGGGATACGCAGTATTTT	CASSQGTGLAGGWDTQYF
TRBD1	NA	TRBJ2-7	TRBV7-2	TGTGCCAGCAGCGTAGGACAGGGGACCTACGAGCAGTACTTC	CASSVGQGTYEQYF
NA	few	TRBJ2-5	TRBV28	TGTGCCAGCAGTTTCCAGGGCCAAGAGACCCAGTACTTC	CASSFQGQETQYF
NA	few	TRBJ2-7	TRBV9	TGTGCCAGCAGCGTAGGTGGGGCCGACGAGCAGTACTTC	CASSVGGADEQYF
NA	few	TRBJ1-6	TRBV7-2	TGTGCCAGCAGCTCCCTGCGGTGGGATAATTCACCCCTCCACTTT	CASSSLRWDNSPLHF
TRBD1	NA	TRBJ2-2	TRBV25-1	TGTGCCAGCAGTGGGGAACAGGGGTGGACCGGGGAGCTGTTTTTT	CASSGEQGWTGELFF
NA	few	TRBJ1-1	TRBV4-1	TGCGCCAGCACCTCCCGGGAGGGGAACACTGAAGCTTTCTTT	CASTSREGNTEAFF
NA	NA	TRBJ2-7	TRBV30	TGTGCCTGGAGCCCCGGGAACTACGAGCAGTACTTC	CAWSPGNYEQYF
NA	few	TRBJ2-2	TRBV30	TGTGCCTGGAGTGTACCCAGGGAGAACACCGGGGAGCTGTTTTTT	CAWSVPRENTGELFF
NA	few	TRBJ1-1	TRBV21-1	TGTGCCAGCACTCCTCAGGGATGGACTGAAGCTTTCTTT	CASTPQGWTEAFF
NA	few	TRBJ2-2	TRBV19	TGTGCCAGTAGTATTAGGGCAGCGGGCTACACCGGGGAGCTGTTTTTT	CASSIRAAGYTGELFF
NA	NA	TRBJ1-1	TRBV19	TGTGCCAGTAGTATCCGCCAGGGGAACACTGAAGCTTTCTTT	CASSIRQGNTEAFF
NA	NA	TRBJ1-1	TRBV19	TGTGCCAGTAGTATGGACAGCACTGAAGCTTTCTTT	CASSMDSTEAFF
TRBD2	NA	TRBJ2-2	TRBV9	TGTGCCAGCAGCGTAGGACTAGCGGAGAACACCGGGGAGCTGTTTTTT	CASSVGLAENTGELFF
NA	NA	TRBJ1-4	TRBV6-1	TGTGCCAGCAGTGAACAGAATGAAAAACTGTTTTTT	CASSEQNEKLFF
NA	few	TRBJ1-1	TRBV4-1	TGCGCCAGCAGCCATCAGGGCAGTCGTGAAGCTTTCTTT	CASSHQGSREAFF
TRBD1	NA	TRBJ1-6	TRBV7-9	TGTGCCAGCAGCTTACCGCCGACAGGGGGCTACTCACCCCTCCACTTT	CASSLPPTGGYSPLHF
TRBD2	NA	TRBJ2-3	TRBV5-4	TGTGCCAGCAGCTACGGGACTAGCCCTAGCACAGATACGCAGTATTTT	CASSYGTSPSTDTQYF
NA	NA	TRBJ2-4	TRBV2	TGTGCCAGCAGTGGGGGACGGGGGATTACCAAAAACATTCAGTACTTC	CASSGGRGITKNIQYF
NA	few	TRBJ2-7	TRBV14	TGTGCCAGCAGCCAAGGTAGCAGAGCACACGAGCAGTACTTC	CASSQGSRAHEQYF
NA	NA	TRBJ1-1	TRBV14	TGTGCCAGCAGCCAAGACAGGGTCACTGAAGCTTTCTTT	CASSQDRVTEAFF
NA	NA	TRBJ2-5	TRBV5-5	TGTGCCAGCAGCTGGGTGGGGGGCCAAGAGACCCAGTACTTC	CASSWVGGQETQYF
NA	few	TRBJ1-1	TRBV10-3	TGTGCCATCAGTGAGTCGACACAGGCGAACACTGAAGCTTTCTTT	CAISESTQANTEAFF
TRBD2	NA	TRBJ2-1	TRBV27	TGTGCCAGCAGTCGGACCGGGACTAGGAATGAGCAGTTCTTC	CASSRTGTRNEQFF
TRBD2	few	TRBJ2-2	TRBV15	TGTGCCACCAGCCACGGGGTAGCGGGGGGCGGGGAGCTGTTTTTT	CATSHGVAGGGELFF
TRBD1	NA	TRBJ2-7	TRBV2	TGTGCCAGCTCAGGGGGCTACGAGCAGTACTTC	CASSGGYEQYF
TRBD1	NA	TRBJ2-2	TRBV2	TGTGCCAGCAGCTGGGACAGGGGGCCTGGCGAGGAGCTGTTTTTT	CASSWDRGPGEELFF